The 32 T cell receptor beta chains in this list originate from one sample, sequenced in a study of radiotherapy plus CTLA-4 blockade in lung cancer. Clones were sequenced by immunoSEQ multiplex PCR, and TCRdb holds only the in-frame ones, with some missing. The sample contains 80,000 or so clones, approximately 84% of which appear only once. Here the sequenced sample was peripheral blood, taken from a patient treated with radiotherapy plus ipilimumab. Source of these receptors: a human donor with non-small cell lung cancer who had stable disease on radiotherapy plus ipilimumab.

In this sample, this clone turned up a few times. This chain joins TRBV28 and TRBJ1-4, with D perhaps matching TRBD1 (5 bases). The V gene's germline CDR1 is MDHEN and CDR2 SYDVKM. This CDR3 is 14 amino acids long. V dropped 6 bases and J dropped 5 bases, with 13 bases sitting between them. DNA for the CDR3: TGTGCCAGCAGCTCTGACAGCGGAAATGAAAAACTGTTTTTT. Protein product: CASSSDSGNEKLFF.

V usage is TRBV6-5 and J usage is TRBJ2-7; TRBD2 aligns across 12 bases. CDR1 MNHEY and CDR2 SVGAGI come from the germline V gene. Germline trimming cut 10 bases from V and 2 bases from J; bases unmatched to any gene: 3. CDR3 length: 13 amino acids. CDR3 nucleotides: TGTGCCACCCGGACTAGCGGGACCTACGAGCAGTACTTC. Translated: CATRTSGTYEQYF.

The rearrangement joins TRBV5-8 to TRBJ2-4, with D possibly TRBD1 on 5 matching bases. The CDR3 has 13 residues. Trimming left V 4 bases short and J 1 base short, with 6 bases between. Germline CDR1 SGHTS, CDR2 YDEGEE. The CDR3 sequence: CASSRGAKNIQYF. The CDR3 DNA reads TGTGCCAGCAGCAGGGGTGCCAAAAACATTCAGTACTTC.

The V and J genes are TRBV11-2 and TRBJ1-3, with 7 positions matching TRBD1. Unmatched junction bases numbered 6, after V lost 3 bases and J lost 4 bases. The length of the CDR3 is 15 residues. Germline CDR1 and CDR2: SGHAT and FQNNGV. CDR3 in amino acids: CASSFPTGTGNTIYF. CDR3 sequence (DNA): TGTGCCAGCAGCTTTCCGACAGGGACAGGAAACACCATATATTTT.

V usage is TRBV6-5 and J usage is TRBJ1-5; no clear D. CDR1 MNHEY and CDR2 SVGAGI come from the germline V gene. The CDR3 totals 13 residues. V dropped 5 bases and J dropped 5 bases, with 10 bases sitting between them. CDR3 residues: CASSNVDHQPQHF. CDR3 coding DNA: TGTGCCAGCAGTAACGTCGACCATCAGCCCCAGCATTTT.

The count of this clone is one. The rearrangement links TRBV11-2 to TRBJ1-2, with TRBD1 matching over 9 bases. The CDR3 extends over 15 amino acids. V trimming: 1 base; J trimming: 2 bases; junction bases outside the gene matches: 2. Germline V gives CDR1 SGHAT, CDR2 FQNNGV. The CDR3 bases are TGTGCCAGCAGCTTAGTACAGGGGGCGAACTATGGCTACACCTTC. Translated, it gives CASSLVQGANYGYTF.

The chain recombines TRBV18 with TRBJ1-1; D remains unclear. Trimming removed 2 bases from V and 5 bases from J, with 15 bases in between. This CDR3 has 15 amino acids. The germline V gene encodes CDR1 KGHSH and CDR2 LQKENI. The CDR3 is CASSPFDNLGTEAFF. CDR3 nucleotide sequence: TGTGCCAGCTCACCATTCGACAACCTCGGGACTGAAGCTTTCTTT.

This clone was seen a few times. The chain has TRBV9 and TRBJ2-7; D perhaps matches TRBD2 (5 bases). The CDR3 extends over 14 amino acids. Germline V gene lookup returns CDR1 SGDLS and CDR2 YYNGEE. With 0 bases removed from V and 4 bases from J, the gap between germline ends came to 11 bases. In DNA form, the CDR3 reads TGTGCCAGCAGCGTAGGGGGTAGCGAATACGAGCAGTACTTC. Its translation: CASSVGGSEYEQYF. Full variable domain (missing parts from reference TRBV9 and TRBJ2-7): DSGVTQTPKHLITATGQRVTLRCSPRSGDLSVYWYQQSLDQGLQFLIQYYNGEERAKGNILERFSAQQFPDLHSELNLSSLELGDSALYFCASSVGGSEYEQYFGPGTRLTVT.

V is TRBV11-2 and J is TRBJ2-1, with 7 bases aligning to TRBD2. The CDR3 has 15 residues. J gave up 4 bases and V 8 bases, and 11 bases lay outside the gene matches. Germline V gene data show CDR1 as SGHAT and CDR2 as FQNNGV. Here the CDR3 reads CASLRARGLYNEQFF. The CDR3 DNA reads as TGTGCCAGCCTGAGGGCGCGGGGACTATACAATGAGCAGTTCTTC.

In this sample, this clone turned up a few times. The chain is built from TRBV29-1 and TRBJ2-5, with TRBD1 matching 8 bases. CDR3 length equals 13 residues. After removal of 3 bases from V and 4 bases from J, the junction contained 4 bases not matched to a gene. The germline gives CDR1 SQVTM, CDR2 ANQGSEA. DNA of the CDR3: TGCAGCGTTGAGGTTGGACAGGGAGAGACCCAGTACTTC. Translated: CSVEVGQGETQYF.

V gene TRBV9 combines with J gene TRBJ2-5; no firm D call. The CDR3 has 15 residues. The germline V gene has CDR1 SGDLS and CDR2 YYNGEE. V lost 0 bases and J lost 0, with 9 bases in between. CDR3 residues: CASSVGSIYQETQYF. The CDR3 DNA reads as TGTGCCAGCAGCGTAGGTTCGATTTACCAAGAGACCCAGTACTTC.

This clone has only a few counts. This chain links TRBV6-4 with TRBJ1-1, with unresolved D. With 4 bases removed from V and 4 bases from J, the gap between germline ends came to 10 bases. The CDR3 contains 13 residues. CDR1 is MRHNA and CDR2 is SNTAGT in the germline V gene. This chain's CDR3 is CASSASPVTEAFF. The CDR3 region has the DNA TGTGCCAGCAGTGCTTCCCCGGTCACTGAAGCTTTCTTT.

This clone has just one count. The V gene is TRBV30, the J gene TRBJ2-1, with 12 nucleotides matching TRBD1. The CDR3 spans 13 residues. Germline V gene data show CDR1 as GTSNPN and CDR2 as SVGIG (reference sequence). The V segment lost 7 bases and the J segment 7 bases; nucleotides outside the gene matches: 5. As DNA, the CDR3 is TGTGCCTACCGGGACAGGGGGCTTAATGAGCAGTTCTTC. This encodes CAYRDRGLNEQFF.

This clone was recorded once. V and J are TRBV12-5 and TRBJ2-7; 7 bases align to TRBD1. Germline CDR1 is LGHNT and CDR2 is FRNRAP. V lost 3 bases, J lost 0 bases, and 5 bases stayed unmatched. There are 15 residues in the CDR3. The CDR3 spells CASGLIQGSSYEQYF. The CDR3 DNA sequence: TGTGCTAGTGGTTTAATACAGGGGAGCTCCTACGAGCAGTACTTC.

V and J are TRBV27 and TRBJ2-7, with 8 bases identical to TRBD2. Unmatched junction bases numbered 10, after V lost 5 bases and J lost 4 bases. Per the germline V gene, CDR1 is MNHEY and CDR2 is SMNVEV (reference sequence). The CDR3 loop spans 15 amino acids. Here the CDR3 DNA reads TGTGCCAGCAGTCCCGAGGGTAGCGGGATTTACGAGCAGTACTTC. Protein sequence: CASSPEGSGIYEQYF.

This clone appeared once. The gene calls are TRBV18 and TRBJ2-5; 9 nucleotides match TRBD1. The CDR3 runs 16 residues. The V gene's germline CDR1 is KGHSH and CDR2 LQKENI. V dropped 0 bases and J dropped 6; count of bases not matched to a gene: 8. CDR3 residues: CASSPPRTGQGQTQYF. CDR3 nucleotides: TGTGCCAGCTCACCACCTCGGACGGGACAGGGTCAGACCCAGTACTTC.

V usage is TRBV19 and J usage is TRBJ2-5; D unresolved. CDR1 and CDR2 (germline): LNHDA, SQIVND (reference sequence). CDR3 length: 13 amino acids. V lost 10 bases and J 0 bases, leaving 12 bases between the germline ends. The CDR3 here is CATSPGYQETQYF. CDR3 coding DNA: TGTGCCACGTCACCCGGGTACCAAGAGACCCAGTACTTC.

The chain links TRBV29-1 to TRBJ2-5, with D perhaps matching TRBD1 (6 bases). The CDR3 has 13 amino acids. Germline values: CDR1 SQVTM, CDR2 ANQGSEA. The germline V and J ends were trimmed by 7 bases and 0 bases, with 12 bases remaining between them. CDR3 coding DNA: TGCAGCGCAACAGGACAGCACCAAGAGACCCAGTACTTC. Its translation is CSATGQHQETQYF.

V and J are TRBV19 and TRBJ2-7; perhaps D is TRBD1 or TRBD2 (5 bases each). The CDR3 loop spans 13 amino acids. V was clipped by 8 bases and J by 7 bases, with 18 bases between them. Germline loops: CDR1 LNHDA, CDR2 SQIVND (reference sequence). The CDR3 loop reads CASRRDRAGEQYF. The CDR3 DNA sequence: TGTGCCAGTCGCCGGGACCGGGCTGGGGAGCAGTACTTC.

This rearrangement joins TRBV30 to TRBJ2-2, with D perhaps being TRBD1 or TRBD2 (6 bases each). Germline V CDR1 and CDR2: GTSNPN, SVGIG (reference sequence). V was trimmed by 4 bases and J by 6 bases, leaving 9 bases between them. The CDR3 loop spans 12 amino acids. For the CDR3, the DNA is TGTGCCTGGAAAGGGGGGCCCGGGGAGCTGTTTTTT. Translating it yields CAWKGGPGELFF.

In regard to this clone: The same CDR3 can be traced to other DNA sequences in this sample. The chain has TRBV28 and TRBJ1-2; a weak D match, TRBD1 (5 bases). V lost 1 base and J 8 bases, leaving 14 bases between the germline ends. In germline, CDR1 is MDHEN, CDR2 SYDVKM. The CDR3 is 14 amino acids. The CDR3 loop is CASSLLVQGGGYTF. The CDR3 region has the DNA TGTGCCAGCAGTTTATTGGTCCAGGGCGGAGGCTACACCTTC.

The chain recombines TRBV28 with TRBJ2-7; 12 bases align to TRBD2. There are 13 residues in the CDR3. J was trimmed by 4 bases and V by 6 bases; bases with no gene match: 1. Germline V gene sequence: CDR1 MDHEN, CDR2 SYDVKM. The CDR3 bases are TGTGCCAGCAGGACTAGCGGGGGTTACGAGCAGTACTTC. Translating it yields CASRTSGGYEQYF. Filled out from reference TRBV28 and TRBJ2-7, the complete variable domain reads DVKVTQSSRYLVKRTGEKVFLECVQDMDHENMFWYRQDPGLGLRLIYFSYDVKMKEKGDIPEGYSVSREKKERFSLILESASTNQTSMYLCASRTSGGYEQYFGPGTRLTVT.

The chain is built from TRBV6-5 and TRBJ1-4; no definite D call. The CDR3 is made up of 13 amino acids. Germline CDR1 and CDR2: MNHEY and SVGAGI. V dropped 4 bases and J dropped 7 bases, with 10 bases sitting between them. The CDR3, as DNA: TGTGCCAGCAGTTCCTTGGCGGGTGAAAAACTGTTTTTT. It is translated as CASSSLAGEKLFF.

The chain carries TRBV9 and TRBJ1-3, with D possibly matching TRBD1 (5 bases). The V gene's germline CDR1 is SGDLS and CDR2 YYNGEE. Between the trimmed V and J ends, which lost 3 bases and 1 base, there was a span of 17 bases. The CDR3 spans 17 residues. The CDR3 DNA reads TGTGCCAGCAGCGGTACGCGGGGGACCATTTCTGGAAACACCATATATTTT. Its translation is CASSGTRGTISGNTIYF.

The V and J genes are TRBV4-1 and TRBJ2-2, with TRBD2 as a possible D gene (6 bases). The CDR3 totals 17 residues. Deletions cut 0 bases from V and 6 bases from J, with 17 bases between. Germline CDR1 and CDR2: MGHRA and YSYEKL. The CDR3, as DNA: TGCGCCAGCAGCCAAGATAGTACTAGCTATTTCGCCGGGGAGCTGTTTTTT. It codes for CASSQDSTSYFAGELFF.

The chain employs TRBV6-1 and TRBJ2-7, with D possibly matching TRBD1 (5 bases). Germline CDR1 and CDR2: MNHNS and SASEGT. CDR3 length equals 14 residues. The germline V and J ends were trimmed by 5 bases and 3 bases, with 14 bases remaining between them. Here the CDR3 reads CASSSPLDSYEQYF. CDR3 DNA: TGTGCCAGCAGTTCCCCCCTTGACAGCTACGAGCAGTACTTC.

J is TRBJ2-5 and V is TRBV7-7; perhaps TRBD2 as D (6 bases). Germline assignment: CDR1 SSHAT and CDR2 FNYEAQ (reference sequence). The CDR3 totals 15 residues. Trimming took off 4 bases at V and 4 bases at J, with 16 bases between the two ends. The CDR3 DNA reads TGTGCCAGCAGCTCGGCGGGGAACCGGGTAGAGACCCAGTACTTC. Its translation is CASSSAGNRVETQYF.

The chain couples TRBV6-4 to TRBJ2-3; D is perhaps TRBD1 (6 bases). Germline V gene data show CDR1 as MRHNA and CDR2 as SNTAGT. The CDR3 sequence is 15 residues long. Trimming stripped 0 bases from V and 6 bases from J, with 13 bases between. Here the CDR3 DNA reads TGTGCCAGCAGTGACTCGGCGAGGGACACGGATACGCAGTATTTT. Translated: CASSDSARDTDTQYF.

The CDR3 here is CATSRVPGLASDTQYF. CDR3 DNA sequence: TGTGCCACCAGCAGAGTCCCCGGACTAGCGTCGGATACGCAGTATTTT. V is TRBV15 and J is TRBJ2-3, with TRBD2 identical over 9 bases. V lost 1 base to trimming and J lost 6 bases; unmatched junction nucleotides: 8. The CDR3 sequence is 16 residues long. Germline V gene lookup returns CDR1 LNHNV and CDR2 YYDKDF (reference sequence).

V usage is TRBV6-1 and J usage is TRBJ1-6, with 8 bases lining up with TRBD1. The J segment lost 14 bases and the V segment lost 6 bases, leaving 15 bases of the junction unmatched. CDR3 length: 15 amino acids. Germline V gene lookup returns CDR1 MNHNS and CDR2 SASEGT. The CDR3 DNA reads TGTGCCAGCAGCTACACGACAGGGGACGATTCGGCCCTCCACTTT. Translating gives CASSYTTGDDSALHF.

The V gene is TRBV18, the J gene TRBJ1-5, with a possible D match to TRBD1 (5 bases). The germline gives CDR1 KGHSH, CDR2 LQKENI. The CDR3 totals 15 residues. The V gene lost 3 bases and the J gene lost 6 bases, with 15 bases spanning the gap. The CDR3 region is CASSPGAAGGQPQHF. DNA for the CDR3: TGTGCCAGCTCACCCGGGGCGGCGGGTGGTCAGCCCCAGCATTTT.

A remark on this clone: The same CDR3 arises from other DNA sequences in this sample as well. The V call is TRBV7-9, the J call TRBJ2-5, with TRBD2 matching over 10 bases. Germline V gene data show CDR1 as SEHNR and CDR2 as FQNEAQ (reference sequence). This CDR3 comprises 15 residues. The V and J ends lost 4 bases and 5 bases, in that order; junction bases with no gene match: 7. CDR3 residues: CASSSGAGGVETQYF. CDR3 nucleotides: TGTGCCAGCAGCTCCGGAGCGGGGGGGGTTGAGACCCAGTACTTC.